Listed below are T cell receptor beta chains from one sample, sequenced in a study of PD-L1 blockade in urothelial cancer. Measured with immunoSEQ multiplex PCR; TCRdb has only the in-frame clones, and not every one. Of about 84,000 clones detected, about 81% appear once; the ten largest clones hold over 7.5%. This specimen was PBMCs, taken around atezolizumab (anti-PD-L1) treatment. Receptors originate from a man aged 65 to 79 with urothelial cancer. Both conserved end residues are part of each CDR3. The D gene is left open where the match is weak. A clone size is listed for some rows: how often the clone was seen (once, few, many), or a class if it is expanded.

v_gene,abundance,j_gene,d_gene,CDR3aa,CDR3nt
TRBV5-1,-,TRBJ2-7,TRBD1,CASSSGTGDNGEQYF,TGCGCCAGCAGCTCCGGGACAGGGGATAACGGCGAGCAGTACTTC
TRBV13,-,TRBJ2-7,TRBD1,CASSVQGGEQYF,TGTGCCAGCAGCGTACAGGGGGGCGAGCAGTACTTC
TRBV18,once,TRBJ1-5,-,CASSPQQNSNQPQHF,TGTGCCAGCTCACCACAACAGAATAGCAATCAGCCCCAGCATTTT
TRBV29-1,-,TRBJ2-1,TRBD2,CSVEAAGGLDEQFF,TGCAGCGTTGAAGCGGCGGGAGGGTTGGATGAGCAGTTCTTC
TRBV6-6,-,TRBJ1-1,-,CASSLSDRNTEAFF,TGTGCCAGCAGTTTATCGGACAGGAACACTGAAGCTTTCTTT
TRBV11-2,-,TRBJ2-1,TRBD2,CASSLGDRTSRNEQFF,TGTGCCAGCAGCTTAGGCGATCGGACTAGTAGGAATGAGCAGTTCTTC
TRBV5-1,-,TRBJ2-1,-,CASSGSINSYNEQFF,TGCGCCAGCAGCGGCTCCATAAACTCCTACAATGAGCAGTTCTTC
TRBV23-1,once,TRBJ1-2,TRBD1,CASSQSIAGQGIYGYTF,TGCGCCAGCAGTCAATCGATAGCAGGACAGGGGATCTATGGCTACACCTTC
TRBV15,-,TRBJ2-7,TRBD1,CATKPGTASYEQYF,TGTGCCACCAAACCCGGGACAGCCTCCTACGAGCAGTACTTC
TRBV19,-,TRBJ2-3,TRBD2,CASSIGTSGATDTQYF,TGTGCCAGTAGTATAGGGACTAGCGGGGCAACAGATACGCAGTATTTT
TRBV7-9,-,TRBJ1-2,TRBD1,CATPANRGRGYTF,TGTGCCACCCCCGCTAACAGGGGGCGAGGCTACACCTTC